The clone carrying this T cell receptor (beta chain) was seen ten or more times. Its target is not known. The source of the sample is a study of T cells in Graves' hyperthyroidism and ophthalmopathy. Study-wide results and limits: Blood also held most thyroid clonotypes expanded beyond 0.001.

Germline CDR1 LNHDA, CDR2 SQIVND (reference sequence). V lost 6 bases to trimming and J lost 5 bases; unmatched junction nucleotides: 6. This CDR3 spans 13 amino acids. There were TCR beta CDR3 regions amplified from RNA transcripts. Using the HTBI primer set, a first-round RT-PCR was run on the TCR CDR3. TCRdb fed the multiplex PCR reads into MiXCR, producing one record per CDR3 protein. The sample has a few hundred thousand distinct CDR3 sequences; just over 45% are singletons. The sequenced material came from peripheral blood or thyroid tissue (not recorded which). The chain is built from TRBV19 and TRBJ1-2; 7 bases fit TRBD1. This receptor was identified in a woman under 30 with Graves' hyperthyroidism. The CDR3 protein is CASSPGQRYGYTF. DNA of the CDR3: TGTGCCAGTAGCCCGGGACAGCGATATGGCTACACCTTC.